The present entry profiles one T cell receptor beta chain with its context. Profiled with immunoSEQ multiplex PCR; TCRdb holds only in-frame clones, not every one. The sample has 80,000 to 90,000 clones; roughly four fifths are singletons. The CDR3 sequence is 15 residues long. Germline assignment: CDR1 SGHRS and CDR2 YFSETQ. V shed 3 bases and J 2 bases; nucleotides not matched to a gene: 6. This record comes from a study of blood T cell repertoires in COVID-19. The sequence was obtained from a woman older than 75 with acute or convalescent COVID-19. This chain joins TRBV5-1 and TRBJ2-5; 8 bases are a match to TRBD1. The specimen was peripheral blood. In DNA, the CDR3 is TGCGCCAGCAGCTCCGGACAGGGCGTTCAAGAGACCCAGTACTTC. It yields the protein CASSSGQGVQETQYF. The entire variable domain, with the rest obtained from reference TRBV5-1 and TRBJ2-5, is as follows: KAGVTQTPRYLIKTRGQQVTLSCSPISGHRSVSWYQQTPGQGLQFLFEYFSETQRNKGNFPGRFSGRQFSNSRSEMNVSTLELGDSALYLCASSSGQGVQETQYFGPGTRLLVL.